This TCR beta chain was documented in a study of T cells in women clearing cervical HPV infection. Turning to the study itself: Case blood was drawn when the lesion was first found; control blood after infection became undetectable. With HLA typing for only a few women, HLA confounding remains possible.

This table comes from immunoSEQ multiplex PCR, and its TCRdb copy is limited to in-frame clones, with some not included. Recorded here are around 38,000 clones; the top ten clones represent 6% to 9%. Points on this clone: The antigen is not known. Coverage ceases 3 residues before the CDR3 finishes, and the germline J gene fills in the end.

The CDR3 loop spans 17 amino acids. Per germline, CDR1 LNHDA and CDR2 SQIVND (reference sequence). The ends lost 3 bases at V and 2 bases at J; junction bases unmatched: 7. Study-wide points: TRBV6-7 relative abundance averaged roughly 0.099% in cases and 0.15% to 0.2% in controls. Combining TCR richness with V gene abundances gave around 0.83 AUC.

This chain links TRBV19 with TRBJ2-5, with 12 bases that match TRBD2. Sequencing was carried out using blood buffy coat. This TCR came from a woman between 18 and 75 years old with a cervical HPV16 infection that either progressed to CIN3+ or cleared (not recorded which). CDR3 DNA (partial): TGTGCCAGTAGTATTCTAGCGGGGGGGCTTCAACAAGAGACC. Protein: CASSILAGGLQQET. The complete CDR3 sequence is CASSILAGGLQQETQYF.